This entry lists 6 T cell receptor beta chains sequenced from one sample in a study of regulatory T cells in long-lasting Graves disease. The time point was: persistent/refractory GD, antithyroid drugs over 5 years with positive TRAb. PBMC-extracted RNA yielded the TCR library. CDR3-region Arm-PCR and iRepertoire HTBI primers produced the TCR beta libraries. Each CDR3 protein is one row after TCRdb ran MiXCR on the multiplex PCR reads. The sample includes approximately 380,000 distinct CDR3 sequences, less than 25% seen only once; the top ten take around 20%. Sequenced here: peripheral blood mononuclear cells (PBMCs), sampled when the disease was refractory, from a patient treated with antithyroid drugs. These receptors were taken from a female donor with Graves disease.

In its sample, this clonotype was seen once. A read error may explain this, as a much larger clone is one base away. This chain links TRBV24-1 with TRBJ2-5; possible D gene TRBD1, 5 bases. CDR1 and CDR2 from the germline V gene are KGHDR and SFDVKD. This CDR3 region has 13 residues. CDR3 nucleotide sequence: TGTGTCACCACAAACAGGCCCCAAGAGACCCAGTACTTC. Its protein product is CVTTNRPQETQYF.

This clonotype was picked up a small number of times. This chain connects TRBV12-3 or TRBV12-4 to TRBJ2-2; maybe TRBD2 (6 bases). V lost 6 bases and J 7 bases, leaving 21 bases between the germline ends. There are 16 residues in the CDR3. The CDR3 DNA reads as TGTGCCAGCAGCCGAGGGACTGTGTTGTTTTTCGGGGAGCTGTTTTTT. This gives the protein CASSRGTVLFFGELFF.

This clonotype was seen more than once but under ten times. The V and J genes are TRBV7-2 and TRBJ2-5; no firm D call. Germline V gene lookup returns CDR1 SGHTA and CDR2 FQGNSA. Between the trimmed V and J ends, which lost 3 bases and 2 bases, there was a span of 13 bases. The CDR3 spans 15 residues. This chain's CDR3 is CASSLFSTEQETQYF. In nucleotides, the CDR3 is TGTGCCAGCAGCTTGTTTTCGACGGAGCAAGAGACCCAGTACTTC. The full variable domain, its missing parts supplied by reference TRBV7-2 and TRBJ2-5, is GAGVSQSPSNKVTEKGKDVELRCDPISGHTALYWYRQSLGQGLEFLIYFQGNSAPDKSGLPSDRFSAERTGGSVSTLTIQRTQQEDSAVYLCASSLFSTEQETQYFGPGTRLLVL.

This chain uses TRBV20-1 with TRBJ1-1; 7 nucleotides match TRBD1. CDR3 length: 13 residues. From germline, CDR1 is DFQATT and CDR2 SNEGSKA (reference sequence). Losses at the gene ends were 0 bases for V and 7 bases for J; bases not matched to a gene: 5. CDR3 protein: CSAREQGDREAFF. DNA of the CDR3: TGCAGTGCTAGAGAGCAGGGGGACCGTGAAGCTTTCTTT.

This clonotype was detected ten times or more. The chain combines TRBV2 with TRBJ1-3; D ambiguous. Germline loops: CDR1 SNHLY, CDR2 FYNNEI. V shed 0 bases and J shed 0 bases, with 9 bases lying between them. This CDR3 comprises 16 residues. CDR3 bases: TGTGCCAGCAGTGAAGCCCGACTTAGCTCTGGAAACACCATATATTTT. Its protein product is CASSEARLSSGNTIYF.

The chain has TRBV6-1 and TRBJ2-2; 8 nucleotides agree with TRBD2. Trimming took 10 bases from V and 0 from J; bases not matched to a gene: 7. The length of the CDR3 is 15 residues. Germline CDR1 MNHNS, CDR2 SASEGT. The CDR3 protein is CATLSGLANTGELFF. The CDR3 DNA is TGTGCCACCTTATCGGGACTAGCGAACACCGGGGAGCTGTTTTTT.